The 17 T cell receptor beta chains below were found in one sample sequenced in a study of blood T cell repertoires in COVID-19. Sequenced by immunoSEQ multiplex PCR; TCRdb stores in-frame clones only, minus some. In the table there are about 200,000 clones, roughly 82% of which are singletons. The specimen sequenced was PBMCs or T cells enriched from blood (not recorded which). The source is a man aged 35-49 years with acute COVID-19.

The chain carries TRBV15 and TRBJ1-5; D is unclear. CDR3 size: 14 residues. CDR1 LNHNV and CDR2 YYDKDF come from the germline V gene (reference sequence). Trimming took off 1 base at V and 4 bases at J, with 8 bases between the two ends. CDR3 protein: CATSRGAGNQPQHF. The CDR3 DNA follows: TGTGCCACCAGCAGAGGTGCAGGAAATCAGCCCCAGCATTTT.

V gene TRBV6-4 combines with J gene TRBJ1-3; maybe TRBD1 (5 bases). Trimming cost V 0 bases and J 1 base, with 13 bases left between them. This CDR3 is built from 17 residues. Germline values: CDR1 MRHNA, CDR2 SNTAGT. Here the CDR3 reads CASSDSPPGGSGNTIYF. CDR3 nucleotide sequence: TGTGCCAGCAGTGACTCCCCCCCGGGGGGTTCTGGAAACACCATATATTTT.

The gene calls are TRBV29-1 and TRBJ1-1; TRBD1 matches at 8 bases. The CDR3 sequence is 13 residues long. CDR1 SQVTM and CDR2 ANQGSEA come from the germline V gene. V lost 8 bases, J lost 6 bases, and 11 bases stayed unmatched. CDR3 nucleotide sequence: TGCAGCTGCCGACAGGGGAGCGGGGCTGAAGCTTTCTTT. It specifies CSCRQGSGAEAFF. The whole variable domain, filled in from reference TRBV29-1 and TRBJ1-1, reads SAVISQKPSRDICQRGTSLTIQCQVDSQVTMMFWYRQQPGQSLTLIATANQGSEATYESGFVIDKFPISRPNLTFSTLTVSNMSPEDSSIYLCSCRQGSGAEAFFGQGTRLTVV.

The chain couples TRBV27 to TRBJ1-1; D gene ambiguous. The V end lost 5 bases, the J end lost 2 bases, and 15 bases lay between the germline ends. Germline V gene data show CDR1 as MNHEY and CDR2 as SMNVEV (reference sequence). The CDR3 is made up of 15 amino acids. CDR3 nucleotide sequence: TGTGCCAGCAGTCTCCTAACGAGACTAAACACTGAAGCTTTCTTT. Its protein is CASSLLTRLNTEAFF.

The chain is built from TRBV4-2 and TRBJ1-4; a possible D gene is TRBD1 (5 bases). CDR1 LGHNA and CDR2 YNFKEQ come from the germline V gene. This CDR3 has 16 amino acids. Trimming took off 1 base at V and 7 bases at J, with 16 bases between the two ends. The CDR3 here is CASSQAGGQGGEKLFF. The CDR3 DNA is TGTGCCAGCAGCCAAGCCGGAGGGCAGGGAGGTGAAAAACTGTTTTTT.

The CDR3 sequence: CASSRRQGKTVGYTF. CDR3 in DNA: TGTGCCAGCAGCCGGCGACAGGGAAAAACGGTTGGCTACACCTTC. V usage is TRBV3-1 (or the pseudogene TRBV3-2) and J usage is TRBJ1-2; 7 bases fit TRBD1. Germline V gene data show CDR1 as LGHDT and CDR2 as YNNKEL (reference sequence). The CDR3 extends over 15 amino acids. J lost 7 bases, V lost 4 bases, and 12 bases had no gene match.

The chain combines TRBV7-9 with TRBJ2-1; 9 bases align to TRBD1. This CDR3 comprises 15 residues. Unmatched junction bases numbered 10, after V lost 5 bases and J lost 8 bases. Germline assignment: CDR1 SEHNR and CDR2 FQNEAQ (reference sequence). The CDR3 spells CASSPPRGQGHEQFF. CDR3 in DNA: TGTGCCAGCAGCCCACCAAGGGGACAGGGCCATGAGCAGTTCTTC.

The chain uses TRBV19 and TRBJ2-7; D is possibly TRBD1 (6 bases). There are 15 residues in the CDR3. The V gene's germline CDR1 is LNHDA and CDR2 SQIVND (reference sequence). V lost 4 bases and J lost 0, with 13 bases in between. The CDR3 nucleotides are TGTGCCAGTAGTAGGGACACCTTCAGCTCCTACGAGCAGTACTTC. Amino acid sequence: CASSRDTFSSYEQYF. Combining the CDR3 with reference TRBV19 and TRBJ2-7 gives the whole variable domain DGGITQSPKYLFRKEGQNVTLSCEQNLNHDAMYWYRQDPGQGLRLIYYSQIVNDFQKGDIAEGYSVSREKKESFPLTVTSAQKNPTAFYLCASSRDTFSSYEQYFGPGTRLTVT.

The rearrangement links TRBV16 to TRBJ2-7, with unresolved D. Trimming shortened V by 5 bases and J by 4 bases, and 9 bases separated the two germline ends. The CDR3 runs 12 residues. Germline V CDR1 and CDR2: KGHSY, FQNENV. The CDR3 is CASSFSNYEQYF. The CDR3 DNA is TGTGCCAGCAGCTTCAGTAATTACGAGCAGTACTTC.

The gene calls are TRBV6-5 and TRBJ2-5; 9 nucleotides align to TRBD1. The germline V gene has CDR1 MNHEY and CDR2 SVGAGI. The CDR3 covers 14 residues. Trimming cost V 10 bases and J 4 bases; bases outside gene matches: 10. DNA of the CDR3: TGTGCCACCGGGTGGACAGGGGAGGTAGAGACCCAGTACTTC. This translates into CATGWTGEVETQYF.

The rearrangement links TRBV30 to TRBJ2-7, with TRBD2 matching over 13 bases. Per germline, CDR1 GTSNPN and CDR2 SVGIG (reference sequence). Trimming took 8 bases from V and 0 from J; bases not matched to a gene: 16. This CDR3 contains 18 residues. This CDR3 is CAGYGGGLAGLSSYEQYF. CDR3 sequence (DNA): TGTGCCGGTTACGGGGGGGGACTAGCGGGATTAAGCTCCTACGAGCAGTACTTC.

This clone came up once. The genes are TRBV19 and TRBJ1-1, with unresolved D. Germline values: CDR1 LNHDA, CDR2 SQIVND (reference sequence). The CDR3 is made up of 13 amino acids. V was cut by 5 bases and J by 6 bases, with 13 bases left in between. The CDR3 bases are TGTGCCAGTAGTCTGCAGATCGTGGCTGAAGCTTTCTTT. It is translated as CASSLQIVAEAFF.

The chain employs TRBV5-4 and TRBJ1-1, with 9 bases that match TRBD1. The CDR3 has 13 amino acids. V trimming: 5 bases; J trimming: 7 bases; junction bases outside the gene matches: 6. The V gene's germline CDR1 is SGHNT and CDR2 YYREEE (reference sequence). CDR3 coding DNA: TGTGCCAGCAGAGGGGACAGGGCGTATGAAGCTTTCTTT. Translated, it gives CASRGDRAYEAFF.

The rearrangement joins TRBV29-1 to TRBJ2-7; 7 nucleotides align to TRBD1. V was pared by 7 bases and J by 6 bases, with 12 bases of the junction left unmatched. Germline V gene sequence: CDR1 SQVTM, CDR2 ANQGSEA. CDR3 size: 13 residues. The CDR3 coding sequence is TGCAGCGGGGACCTGACAGGGAAGGGCGAGCAGTACTTC. It codes for CSGDLTGKGEQYF.

The chain couples TRBV28 to TRBJ1-5; 7 bases fit TRBD1. The germline V gene encodes CDR1 MDHEN and CDR2 SYDVKM. This CDR3 has 15 amino acids. V lost 1 base to trimming and J lost 9 bases; unmatched junction nucleotides: 9. CDR3 sequence reads: CASSLFSGGNRPQHF. The CDR3 DNA follows: TGTGCCAGCAGTTTATTCTCAGGGGGAAACAGGCCCCAGCATTTT.

CDR3 sequence: CATSETGRSYEQYF. The DNA for the CDR3 is TGTGCCACCAGTGAGACAGGACGATCCTACGAGCAGTACTTC. The chain employs TRBV15 and TRBJ2-7, with D possibly matching TRBD1 (6 bases). V was trimmed by 6 bases and J by 1 base, leaving 13 bases between them. CDR1 and CDR2 from the germline V gene are LNHNV and YYDKDF (reference sequence). The CDR3 spans 14 residues.

The CDR3 region has the DNA TGTGCCACCAGAGCTCTCGGTTCTAGGACGGGGAGAGTCAATCAGCCCCAGCATTTT. This encodes CATRALGSRTGRVNQPQHF. The genes are TRBV7-9 and TRBJ1-5; D gene unclear. Germline lookup yields CDR1 SEHNR and CDR2 FQNEAQ (reference sequence). This CDR3 is 19 amino acids long. V lost 10 bases, J lost 3 bases, and 31 bases lay in between.